This T cell receptor (beta chain) was profiled in a study of T cells after yellow fever vaccination. Study information: Preparation of the low-cell-number fractions used SMART-Seq v4 Ultra Low Input. The study's findings and limits: Subsequent booster samples again held most clones from primary vaccination (96% CD4, roughly 90% CD8).

This clonotype has ten or more counts. Its specificity is not known. V lost 1 base to trimming and J lost 9 bases; unmatched junction nucleotides: 10. The length of the CDR3 is 16 residues. Germline V lookup: CDR1 GTSNPN, CDR2 SVGIG (reference sequence). Conversion of TCR transcripts into cDNA relied on 5'RACE template switching, which added a universal primer site and UMIs. In TCRdb, the 5' RACE reads were re-called with MiXCR into one record per CDR3 protein. This sample has around 140,000 distinct CDR3 sequences; 7.7% occur once, and the top ten carry under 0.95%. The V gene is TRBV30, the J gene TRBJ2-1; 12 bases agree with TRBD2. The clonotype comes from a man aged 25 to 40 who received the YFV17D yellow fever vaccine. Source: CD4+ T cells sorted from PBMCs, taken 5 days after the yellow fever booster vaccination. The CDR3 DNA reads TGTGCCTGGAGTGATCCTAGCGGGAGGGCCTGGGGTGAGCAGTTCTTC. Residues: CAWSDPSGRAWGEQFF. Full variable domain (missing parts from reference TRBV30 and TRBJ2-1): SQTIHQWPATLVQPVGSPLSLECTVEGTSNPNLYWYRQAAGRGLQLLFYSVGIGQISSEVPQNLSASRPQDRQFILSSKKLLLSDSGFYLCAWSDPSGRAWGEQFFGPGTRLTVL.